This T cell receptor beta chain was identified in a study of blood T cell repertoires in COVID-19. Germline loops: CDR1 WSHSY, CDR2 SAAADI. The CDR3 is made up of 14 amino acids. Trimming shortened V by 3 bases and J by 7 bases, and 13 bases separated the two germline ends. Only in-frame clones appear in the TCRdb table, and some are missing; sequencing was by immunoSEQ multiplex PCR. The sample holds hundreds of thousands of clones, around 90% seen once. The sequenced material came from peripheral blood. The chain is built from TRBV10-2 and TRBJ1-5; D is perhaps TRBD1 (5 bases). The TCR comes from a man in his 70s with acute or convalescent COVID-19. The CDR3 region is CASSEWGTRQPQHF. The DNA for the CDR3 is TGCGCCAGCAGTGAATGGGGGACTCGGCAGCCCCAGCATTTT.